This record covers a single TCR beta chain. Its target is unknown. Trimming cost V 8 bases and J 11 bases, with 18 bases left between them. Germline CDR1 is SGHAT and CDR2 is FQDESV (reference sequence). This CDR3 contains 12 residues. Brentuximab vedotin exposure varied among the patients, all of whom had relapsed after autologous stem cell transplantation. Complete response, partial response or progressive disease were the best responses. Only in-frame clones appear in the TCRdb table, and some are missing; sequencing was by immunoSEQ multiplex PCR. The sample consists of roughly 45,000 clones, approximately 70% of them appearing once. These data are taken from a study of PD-1 blockade in classical Hodgkin lymphoma. Study-wide results and caveats: Excluded were patients who started nivolumab under 1 year after ASCT, a group that had lower diversity. Newly diagnosed patients reportedly trailed healthy donors in baseline TCR diversity.

The clonotype comes from a human donor with classical Hodgkin lymphoma. The material was peripheral blood mononuclear cells (PBMCs), obtained before the second cycle of nivolumab. The rearrangement joins TRBV11-1 to TRBJ1-1, with D maybe TRBD1 (5 bases). Here the CDR3 reads CASRRGTEGAFF. DNA for the CDR3: TGTGCCAGCCGGCGGGGGACGGAGGGGGCTTTCTTT.